The entry below describes one T cell receptor beta chain. Antigen specificity is unknown. The PCR contained 60 Vbeta and 13 Jbeta primers. The repertoire was sequenced with immunoSEQ multiplex PCR; TCRdb's copy has only in-frame clones and lacks some. The table lists roughly 200,000 clones, 80% of them singletons. V was clipped by 6 bases and J by 1 base; unmatched bases: 7. Germline assignment: CDR1 SEHNR and CDR2 FQNEAQ (reference sequence). The CDR3 totals 15 residues. The source of the sample is a study of cytomegalovirus exposure and HLA in healthy donors. Overall study results and limits: Near-uniform donor sequencing depth was presumed by presence/absence analyses.

As for the donors, each was a healthy bone marrow donor. The chain couples TRBV7-9 to TRBJ2-3, with 7 bases identical to TRBD1. What was sequenced was PBMCs. The clonotype originates from a boy aged 10-17 years in good health and CMV-seronegative. CDR3 DNA: TGTGCCAGCAGGGAATTAGGGGGCGGCACAGATACGCAGTATTTT. It codes for CASRELGGGTDTQYF.